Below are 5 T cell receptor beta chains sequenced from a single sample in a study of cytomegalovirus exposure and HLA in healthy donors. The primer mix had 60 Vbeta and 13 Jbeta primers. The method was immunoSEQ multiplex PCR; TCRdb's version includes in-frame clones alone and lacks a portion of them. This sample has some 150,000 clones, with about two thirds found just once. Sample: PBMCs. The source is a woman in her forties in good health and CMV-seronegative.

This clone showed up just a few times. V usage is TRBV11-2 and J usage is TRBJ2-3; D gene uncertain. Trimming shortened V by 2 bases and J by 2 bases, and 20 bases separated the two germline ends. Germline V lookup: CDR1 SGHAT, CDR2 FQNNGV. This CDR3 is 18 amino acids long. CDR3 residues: CASSLSRSLGGFTDTQYF. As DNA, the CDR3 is TGTGCCAGCAGCTTATCGAGGAGTTTAGGCGGATTCACAGATACGCAGTATTTT.

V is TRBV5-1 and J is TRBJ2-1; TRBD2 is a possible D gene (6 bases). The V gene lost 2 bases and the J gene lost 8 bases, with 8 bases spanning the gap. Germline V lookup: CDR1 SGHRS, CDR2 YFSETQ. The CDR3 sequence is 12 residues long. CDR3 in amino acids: CASSFWEDEQFF. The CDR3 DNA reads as TGCGCCAGCAGCTTCTGGGAGGATGAGCAGTTCTTC.

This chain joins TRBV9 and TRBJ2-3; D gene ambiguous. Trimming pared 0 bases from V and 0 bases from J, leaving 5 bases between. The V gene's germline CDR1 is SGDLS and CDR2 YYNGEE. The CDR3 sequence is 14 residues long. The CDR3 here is CASSVVSSTDTQYF. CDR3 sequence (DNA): TGTGCCAGCAGCGTAGTTTCTAGCACAGATACGCAGTATTTT.

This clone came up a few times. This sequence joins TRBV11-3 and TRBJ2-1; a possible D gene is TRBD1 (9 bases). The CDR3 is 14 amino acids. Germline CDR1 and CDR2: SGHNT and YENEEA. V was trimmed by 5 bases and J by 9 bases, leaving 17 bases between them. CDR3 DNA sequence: TGTGCCAGCAGCCGGACAGGGGCGGGGGGTGAGCAGTTCTTC. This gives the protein CASSRTGAGGEQFF.

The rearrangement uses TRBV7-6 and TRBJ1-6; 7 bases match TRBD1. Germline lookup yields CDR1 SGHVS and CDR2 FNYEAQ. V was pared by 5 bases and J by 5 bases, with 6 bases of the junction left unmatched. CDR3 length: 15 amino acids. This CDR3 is CASSPGQAHNSPLHF. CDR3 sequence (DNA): TGTGCCAGCAGCCCTGGACAGGCCCATAATTCACCCCTCCACTTT. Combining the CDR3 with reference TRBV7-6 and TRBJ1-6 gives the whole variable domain GAGVSQSPRYKVTKRGQDVALRCDPISGHVSLYWYRQALGQGPEFLTYFNYEAQQDKSGLPNDRFSAERPEGSISTLTIQRTEQRDSAMYRCASSPGQAHNSPLHFGNGTRLTVT.